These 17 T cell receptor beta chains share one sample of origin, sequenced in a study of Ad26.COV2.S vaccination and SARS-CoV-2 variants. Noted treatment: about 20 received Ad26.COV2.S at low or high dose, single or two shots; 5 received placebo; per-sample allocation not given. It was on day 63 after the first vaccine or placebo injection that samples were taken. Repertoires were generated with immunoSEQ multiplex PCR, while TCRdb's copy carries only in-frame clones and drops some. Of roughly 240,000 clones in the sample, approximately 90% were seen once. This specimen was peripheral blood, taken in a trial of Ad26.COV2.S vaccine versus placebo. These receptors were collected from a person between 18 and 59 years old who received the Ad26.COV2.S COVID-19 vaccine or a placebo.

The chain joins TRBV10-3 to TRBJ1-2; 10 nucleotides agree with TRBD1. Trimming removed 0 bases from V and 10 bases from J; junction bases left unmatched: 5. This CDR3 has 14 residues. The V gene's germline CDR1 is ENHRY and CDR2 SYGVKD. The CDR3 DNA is TGTGCCATCAGTGAGTCAGGGACAGGGGCGTTCTACACCTTC. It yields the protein CAISESGTGAFYTF.

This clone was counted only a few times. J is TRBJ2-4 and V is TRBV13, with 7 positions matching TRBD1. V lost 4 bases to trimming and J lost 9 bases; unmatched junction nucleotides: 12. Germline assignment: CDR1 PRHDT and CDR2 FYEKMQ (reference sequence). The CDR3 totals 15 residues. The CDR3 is CASSSNRGPQTIQYF. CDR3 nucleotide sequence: TGTGCCAGCAGCTCGAATAGGGGGCCCCAAACCATTCAGTACTTC.

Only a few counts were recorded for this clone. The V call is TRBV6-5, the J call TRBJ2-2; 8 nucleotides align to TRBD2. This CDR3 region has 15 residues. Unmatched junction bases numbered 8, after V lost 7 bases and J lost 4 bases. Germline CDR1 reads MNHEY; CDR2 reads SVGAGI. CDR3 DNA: TGTGCCAGCACCCCACGGGGGGGATTCACCGGGGAGCTGTTTTTT. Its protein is CASTPRGGFTGELFF.

The CDR3 sequence: CASSPTSGRAYEQYF. The CDR3 coding sequence is TGTGCCAGCAGCCCGACTAGCGGGAGGGCCTACGAGCAGTACTTC. The J gene is TRBJ2-7, the V gene TRBV6-5; 14 bases agree with TRBD2. Germline CDR1 and CDR2: MNHEY and SVGAGI. Trimming took 6 bases from V and 2 from J; bases not matched to a gene: 3. This CDR3 is 15 amino acids long.

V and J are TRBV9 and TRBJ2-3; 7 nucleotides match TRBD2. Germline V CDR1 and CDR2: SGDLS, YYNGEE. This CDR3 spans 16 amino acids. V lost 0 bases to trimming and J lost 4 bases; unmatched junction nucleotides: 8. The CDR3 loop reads CASSVGWRGGPDTQYF. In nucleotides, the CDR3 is TGTGCCAGCAGCGTAGGATGGAGGGGAGGGCCAGATACGCAGTATTTT.

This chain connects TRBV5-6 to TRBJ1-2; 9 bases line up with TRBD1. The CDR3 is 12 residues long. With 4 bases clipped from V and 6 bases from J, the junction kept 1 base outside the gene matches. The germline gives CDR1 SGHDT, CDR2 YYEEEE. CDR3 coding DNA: TGTGCCAGCAGCCGGACAGGGGATGGCTACACCTTC. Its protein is CASSRTGDGYTF.

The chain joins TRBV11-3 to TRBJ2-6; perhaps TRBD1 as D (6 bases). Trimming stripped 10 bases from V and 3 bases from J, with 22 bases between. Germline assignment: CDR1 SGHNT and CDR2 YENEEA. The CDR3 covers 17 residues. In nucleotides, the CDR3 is TGTGCCATTTTTTGCCCTTACAGGGAAGGTGGGGCCAACGTCCTGACTTTC. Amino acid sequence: CAIFCPYREGGANVLTF.

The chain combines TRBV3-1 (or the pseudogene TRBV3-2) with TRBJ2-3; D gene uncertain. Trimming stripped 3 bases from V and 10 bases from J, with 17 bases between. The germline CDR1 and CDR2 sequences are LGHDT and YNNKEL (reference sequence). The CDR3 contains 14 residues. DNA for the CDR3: TGTGCCAGCAGCCATGAGTTTACGTCAAAGGCGCAGTATTTT. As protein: CASSHEFTSKAQYF.

The CDR3 nucleotides are TGTGCCAGCAGCTCTAACAGGGTGGGGACCGGGGAGCTGTTTTTT. Residues: CASSSNRVGTGELFF. The chain combines TRBV7-6 with TRBJ2-2, with a weak D call TRBD1 (6 bases). CDR3 length: 15 residues. Between the trimmed V and J ends, which lost 4 bases and 5 bases, there was a span of 14 bases. Germline lookup yields CDR1 SGHVS and CDR2 FNYEAQ.

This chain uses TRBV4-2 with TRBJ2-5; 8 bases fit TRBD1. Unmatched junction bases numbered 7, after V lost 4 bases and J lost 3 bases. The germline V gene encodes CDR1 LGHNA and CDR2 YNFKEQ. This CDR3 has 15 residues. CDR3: CASSLLKDREETQYF. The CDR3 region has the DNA TGTGCCAGCAGCCTCTTAAAGGACAGGGAAGAGACCCAGTACTTC.

The CDR3 bases are TGTGCCATCAGTGAACGGACTAGCGGGAGTCGGGATGAGCAGTTCTTC. Protein: CAISERTSGSRDEQFF. The chain links TRBV10-3 to TRBJ2-1, with 13 bases lining up with TRBD2. With V trimmed by 3 bases and J by 8 bases, 7 bases remained unmatched. This CDR3 comprises 16 residues. CDR1 and CDR2 from the germline V gene are ENHRY and SYGVKD.

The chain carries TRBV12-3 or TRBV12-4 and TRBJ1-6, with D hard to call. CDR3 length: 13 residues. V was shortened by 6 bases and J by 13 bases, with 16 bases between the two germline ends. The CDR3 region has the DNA TGTGCCAGCAGGGCCCCAAATATTGGGCCCCTCCACTTT. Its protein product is CASRAPNIGPLHF.

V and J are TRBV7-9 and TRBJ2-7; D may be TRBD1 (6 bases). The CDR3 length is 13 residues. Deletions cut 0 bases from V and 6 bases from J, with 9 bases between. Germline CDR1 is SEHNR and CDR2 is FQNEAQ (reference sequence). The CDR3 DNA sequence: TGTGCCAGCAGCTTAGCGGACAGTACCGAGCAGTACTTC. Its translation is CASSLADSTEQYF.

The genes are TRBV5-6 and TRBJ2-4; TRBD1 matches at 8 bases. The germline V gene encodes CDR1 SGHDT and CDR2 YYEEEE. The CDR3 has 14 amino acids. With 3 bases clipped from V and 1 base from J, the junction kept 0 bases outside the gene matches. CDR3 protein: CASSWTGAKNIQYF. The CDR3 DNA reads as TGTGCCAGCAGCTGGACAGGGGCCAAAAACATTCAGTACTTC.

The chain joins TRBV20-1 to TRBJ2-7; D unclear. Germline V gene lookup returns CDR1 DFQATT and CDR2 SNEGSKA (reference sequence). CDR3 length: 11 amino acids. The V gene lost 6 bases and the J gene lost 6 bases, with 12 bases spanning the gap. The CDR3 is CSAMRGFEQYF. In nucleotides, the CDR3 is TGCAGTGCGATGCGAGGTTTCGAGCAGTACTTC.

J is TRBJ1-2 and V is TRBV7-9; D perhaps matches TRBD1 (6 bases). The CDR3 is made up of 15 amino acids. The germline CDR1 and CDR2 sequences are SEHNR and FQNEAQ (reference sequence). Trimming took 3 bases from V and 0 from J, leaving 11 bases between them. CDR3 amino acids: CASSFGQPSNYGYTF. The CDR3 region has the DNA TGTGCCAGCAGCTTTGGACAGCCTTCTAACTATGGCTACACCTTC.

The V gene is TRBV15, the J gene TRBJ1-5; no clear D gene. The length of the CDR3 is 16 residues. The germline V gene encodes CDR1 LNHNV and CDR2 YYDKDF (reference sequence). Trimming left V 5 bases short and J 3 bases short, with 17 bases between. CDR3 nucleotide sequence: TGTGCCACCAGCGGAGGAGGAGGGCAGTCCAATCAGCCCCAGCATTTT. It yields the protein CATSGGGGQSNQPQHF.